This T cell receptor (beta chain) derives from a study of regulatory T cells in long-lasting Graves disease. Study-level points and caveats: Persistent disease was characterized by preferential usage of TRBV28, TRBJ1-2 and TRBJ2-5. The sample size was small, and this may have reduced accuracy.

Germline V gives CDR1 SGDLS, CDR2 YYNGEE. The CDR3 spans 17 residues. The J segment lost 6 bases and the V segment lost 4 bases, leaving 11 bases of the junction unmatched. Sample time point: newly diagnosed GD, antithyroid drugs for less than 3 months. RNA from PBMCs was the source of the TCR library. Sequencing libraries for TCR beta were prepared with iRepertoire HTBI primers and Arm-PCR of CDR3 regions. TCRdb fed the multiplex PCR reads into MiXCR, producing one record per CDR3 protein. The sample lists 350,000 to 500,000 distinct CDR3 sequences, roughly 15% occurring once. On this clonotype: Its target is unknown.

The sample was also linked to a second study, of T cells in Graves' hyperthyroidism and ophthalmopathy. That source adds: Diagnosis of hyperthyroidism was new in patients aged 18 to 65, and its duration was under 2 months.

This TCR derives from a woman aged 25 to 45 with Graves disease. The chain uses TRBV9 and TRBJ2-3, with 13 bases lining up with TRBD2. The source was peripheral blood mononuclear cells (PBMCs), collected at new diagnosis, from a patient treated with antithyroid drugs. CDR3 coding DNA: TGTGCCAGCAGCCCACGACCGGGACTAGCGGGAAGGGATACGCAGTATTTT. It yields the protein CASSPRPGLAGRDTQYF.